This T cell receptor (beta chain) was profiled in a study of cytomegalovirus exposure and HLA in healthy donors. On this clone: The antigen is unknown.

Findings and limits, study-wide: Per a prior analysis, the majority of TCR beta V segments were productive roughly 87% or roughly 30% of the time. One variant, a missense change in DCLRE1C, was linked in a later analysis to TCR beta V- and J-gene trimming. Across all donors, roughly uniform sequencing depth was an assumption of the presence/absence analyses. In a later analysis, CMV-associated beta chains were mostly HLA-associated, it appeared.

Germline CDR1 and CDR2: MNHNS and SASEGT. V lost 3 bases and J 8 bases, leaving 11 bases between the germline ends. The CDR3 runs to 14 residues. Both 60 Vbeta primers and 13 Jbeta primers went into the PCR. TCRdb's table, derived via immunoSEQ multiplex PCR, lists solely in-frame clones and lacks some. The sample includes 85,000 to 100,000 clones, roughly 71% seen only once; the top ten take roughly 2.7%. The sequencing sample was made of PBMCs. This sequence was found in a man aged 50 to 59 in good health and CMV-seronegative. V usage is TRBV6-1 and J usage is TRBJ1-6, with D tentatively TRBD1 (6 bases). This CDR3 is CASSERGYDSPLHF. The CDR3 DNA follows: TGTGCCAGCAGTGAGAGGGGGTACGATTCACCCCTCCACTTT.